This entry lists 18 T cell receptor beta chains sequenced from one sample in a study of cytomegalovirus exposure and HLA in healthy donors. The PCR contained 60 Vbeta and 13 Jbeta primers. TCRdb's table, derived via immunoSEQ multiplex PCR, lists solely in-frame clones and lacks some. In the table there are 150,000 to 200,000 clones, roughly 85% of which are singletons. Sequencing was done on a sample of PBMCs. Receptor source: a man aged 18 to 29 in good health and CMV-seropositive.

A word on this clone: This CDR3 is also generated by other DNA sequences in the sample. The chain employs TRBV7-8 and TRBJ1-2, with D maybe TRBD1 (5 bases). The CDR3 has 14 residues. V lost 1 base and J 8 bases, leaving 14 bases between the germline ends. Germline CDR1 SGHVS, CDR2 FQNEAQ. The CDR3 is CASSLGATRGGYTF. CDR3 DNA sequence: TGTGCCAGCAGCTTAGGGGCCACCCGGGGGGGCTACACCTTC.

This clone was detected a few times. The chain joins TRBV4-1 to TRBJ1-5; no reliable D call. Per the germline V gene, CDR1 is MGHRA and CDR2 is YSYEKL. The V end was cut by 4 bases, the J end by 0 bases, with 4 bases between. This CDR3 has 13 residues. CDR3: CASSPNSNQPQHF. The CDR3 nucleotides read TGCGCCAGCAGCCCCAATAGCAATCAGCCCCAGCATTTT.

Worth noting for this clone: Its ends do not fully match the called genes, so a read error is possible. This chain uses TRBV29-1 with TRBJ2-1; 7 bases align to TRBD2. The CDR3 consists of 14 residues. Per the germline V gene, CDR1 is SQVTM and CDR2 is ANQGSEA. CDR3 DNA sequence: TGCAGCGTGGAAGGTACCAGCGGGGACAATGAGCAGTTCTTC. Translated: CSVEGTSGDNEQFF.

The J gene is TRBJ1-1, the V gene TRBV9; D gene ambiguous. CDR1 and CDR2 (germline): SGDLS, YYNGEE. V was shortened by 0 bases and J by 1 base, with 4 bases between the two germline ends. This CDR3 region has 13 residues. The CDR3 nucleotides read TGTGCCAGCAGCGTAGACGGGAACACTGAAGCTTTCTTT. Translated, it gives CASSVDGNTEAFF.

The rearrangement links TRBV7-2 to TRBJ1-1, with 8 bases fitting TRBD1. This CDR3 region has 13 residues. Per germline, CDR1 SGHTA and CDR2 FQGNSA. J gave up 4 bases and V 5 bases, and 3 bases lay outside the gene matches. The CDR3 protein is CASSKGQVTEAFF. The CDR3 region has the DNA TGTGCCAGCAGCAAGGGACAGGTCACTGAAGCTTTCTTT.

This clone has a handful of counts. Other nucleotide sequences in the sample specify the same CDR3. The rearrangement joins TRBV11-2 to TRBJ1-1, with D uncertain. V was pared by 1 base and J by 1 base, with 4 bases between. Germline-derived CDR1 and CDR2 are SGHAT and FQNNGV. The CDR3 loop spans 13 amino acids. CDR3 in amino acids: CASSLGGNTEAFF. CDR3 sequence (DNA): TGTGCCAGCAGCTTAGGAGGGAACACTGAAGCTTTCTTT.

The J gene is TRBJ1-3, the V gene TRBV19; no firm D call. The CDR3 is 14 residues long. Deletions cut 6 bases from V and 0 bases from J, with 9 bases between. Germline CDR1 is LNHDA and CDR2 is SQIVND (reference sequence). This CDR3 reads CASSPYFSGNTIYF. The CDR3 DNA sequence: TGTGCCAGTAGCCCGTATTTCTCTGGAAACACCATATATTTT. Based on the CDR3 plus reference TRBV19 and TRBJ1-3, the full variable domain is DGGITQSPKYLFRKEGQNVTLSCEQNLNHDAMYWYRQDPGQGLRLIYYSQIVNDFQKGDIAEGYSVSREKKESFPLTVTSAQKNPTAFYLCASSPYFSGNTIYFGEGSWLTVV.

In DNA, the CDR3 is TGCAGCGTCTCAGCGGGATCGCTCTACAATGAGCAGTTCTTC. Its protein is CSVSAGSLYNEQFF. This sequence joins TRBV29-1 and TRBJ2-1; TRBD2 agrees at 7 bases. Trimming took 6 bases from V and 3 from J; bases not matched to a gene: 8. This CDR3 region has 14 residues. Germline CDR1 SQVTM, CDR2 ANQGSEA.

The sample holds a few counts of this clone. The gene calls are TRBV7-6 and TRBJ2-1; D might be TRBD2 (5 bases). The CDR3 is made up of 12 amino acids. V lost 5 bases, J lost 8 bases, and 10 bases lay in between. Germline CDR1 SGHVS, CDR2 FNYEAQ. The CDR3 nucleotides are TGTGCCAGCAGCCCAGTGCGGGATGAGCAGTTCTTC. Encoded protein: CASSPVRDEQFF.

This chain connects TRBV9 to TRBJ1-2, with D maybe TRBD1 (5 bases). Trimming removed 0 bases at V and 7 bases at J, with 16 bases between. The CDR3 length is 15 residues. The V gene's germline CDR1 is SGDLS and CDR2 YYNGEE. The CDR3 nucleotides read TGTGCCAGCAGCGTAGAGAAGGGGACTTCGGCTGGCTACACCTTC. Translated, it gives CASSVEKGTSAGYTF.

The V and J genes are TRBV7-8 and TRBJ1-2, with D possibly TRBD1 on 5 matching bases. Deletions cut 4 bases from V and 6 bases from J, with 21 bases between. The CDR3 has 16 amino acids. From germline, CDR1 is SGHVS and CDR2 FQNEAQ. This chain's CDR3 is CASSSSSGPTRDGYTF. The CDR3 nucleotides are TGTGCCAGCAGCTCTTCTTCCGGGCCGACCAGGGATGGCTACACCTTC.

This clone was seen only once. CDR3 coding DNA: TGTGCCAGCAGCTTATGGCCAGCGGGAGAGAGGACCGGGGAGCTGTTTTTT. Translating gives CASSLWPAGERTGELFF. V and J are TRBV7-2 and TRBJ2-2, with 8 positions matching TRBD2. This CDR3 has 17 amino acids. The germline V gene has CDR1 SGHTA and CDR2 FQGNSA. V gave up 2 bases and J gave up 5 bases; unmatched junction bases: 10. The whole variable domain, remainder taken from reference TRBV7-2 and TRBJ2-2, is GAGVSQSPSNKVTEKGKDVELRCDPISGHTALYWYRQSLGQGLEFLIYFQGNSAPDKSGLPSDRFSAERTGGSVSTLTIQRTQQEDSAVYLCASSLWPAGERTGELFFGEGSRLTVL.

The CDR3 DNA reads as TGTGCCAGCAGCCCAGGGACTAGCGGGAGAGAGTACGAGCAGTACTTC. Its protein product is CASSPGTSGREYEQYF. This chain joins TRBV9 and TRBJ2-7, with 14 positions matching TRBD2. The germline CDR1 and CDR2 sequences are SGDLS and YYNGEE. With 4 bases clipped from V and 4 bases from J, the junction kept 7 bases outside the gene matches. The CDR3 has 16 residues.

V gene TRBV4-3 combines with J gene TRBJ1-1, with unresolved D. The CDR3 extends over 15 amino acids. Germline CDR1 and CDR2: LGHNA and YSLEER. The V end lost 1 base, the J end lost 4 bases, and 13 bases lay between the germline ends. The DNA of the CDR3 is TGCGCCAGCAGCCAAGGACCTAGGCGGCCCACTGAAGCTTTCTTT. It encodes CASSQGPRRPTEAFF.

The V and J genes are TRBV27 and TRBJ1-2; no definite D call. The CDR3 consists of 13 residues. Germline CDR1 is MNHEY and CDR2 is SMNVEV (reference sequence). The V end was cut by 6 bases, the J end by 3 bases, with 11 bases between. The CDR3 protein is CASRPLSDYGYTF. The CDR3 coding sequence is TGTGCCAGCAGGCCTTTAAGCGACTATGGCTACACCTTC.

The chain has TRBV9 and TRBJ1-2; D ambiguous. V was trimmed by 3 bases and J by 4 bases, leaving 10 bases between them. The CDR3 has 13 residues. The germline V gene has CDR1 SGDLS and CDR2 YYNGEE. DNA for the CDR3: TGTGCCAGCAGCGAGAACAGCCGCTATGGCTACACCTTC. Translating it yields CASSENSRYGYTF.

The rearrangement links TRBV27 to TRBJ2-2, with D possibly being TRBD1 (6 bases). The CDR3 runs to 14 residues. Trimming shortened V by 1 base and J by 7 bases, and 10 bases separated the two germline ends. Germline lookup yields CDR1 MNHEY and CDR2 SMNVEV (reference sequence). CDR3 sequence: CASSLYRVIGELFF. In DNA, the CDR3 is TGTGCCAGCAGTTTATACAGGGTGATCGGGGAGCTGTTTTTT.

The rearrangement links TRBV7-2 to TRBJ2-1, with D possibly TRBD2 on 6 matching bases. The CDR3 covers 17 residues. CDR1 and CDR2 (germline): SGHTA, FQGNSA. V lost 5 bases and J 4 bases, leaving 21 bases between the germline ends. CDR3: CASSASHGGRLYNEQFF. In DNA form, the CDR3 reads TGTGCCAGCAGCGCCAGTCACGGAGGGAGGTTATACAATGAGCAGTTCTTC.